The rows below give T cell receptor beta chains drawn from one sample of a study of CD8 T cells in Susac syndrome. TCRdb reanalysed the immunoSEQ multiplex PCR reads using MiXCR and keeps one entry per CDR3 protein. The data show around 45,000 distinct CDR3 sequences, with 93% seen just once and roughly 0.52% held by the top ten. The sequenced sample consisted of CD8+ T cells from PBMCs. All receptors derive from a human donor in good health. The CDR3 runs from the conserved cysteine through the conserved F or W. A D gene is named only where the DNA matches it firmly. Where a row states a size, it is once, few, many or the class of an expanded clone; other rows omit it.

TGTGCCAGCAGCCAAGGACAGTACTCCTACGAGCAGTACTTC	CASSQGQYSYEQYF	NA	TRBV3-1	TRBJ2-7	NA
TGCGCCAGCAGCACGGGGCTGAACACTGAAGCTTTCTTT	CASSTGLNTEAFF	NA	TRBV5-1	TRBJ1-1	NA
TGTGCCAGCAGGCCAGGGAGGGGTTACTCCTACGAGCAGTACTTC	CASRPGRGYSYEQYF	TRBD2	TRBV3-1	TRBJ2-7	NA
TGTGCCAGCAGAGGACAGGGGGCTGAAGCTTTCTTT	CASRGQGAEAFF	TRBD1	TRBV25-1	TRBJ1-1	NA
TGCAGTGCTAGAGATCGGAACAATAGCAATCAGCCCCAGCATTTT	CSARDRNNSNQPQHF	NA	TRBV20-1	TRBJ1-5	NA
TGTGCCAGCTACGACAACACCGGGGAGCTGTTTTTT	CASYDNTGELFF	NA	TRBV19	TRBJ2-2	NA
TGCGCCAGCAGCCCCTGGACCCCGATGGAAGCTTTCTTT	CASSPWTPMEAFF	NA	TRBV5-1	TRBJ1-1	once
TGCAGCTCGGGACTAGCGGGAGGCGATGAGCAGTTCTTC	CSSGLAGGDEQFF	TRBD2	TRBV29-1	TRBJ2-1	NA
TGTGCCAGCAGCCTTGTACAGGGCAACTATGGCTACACCTTC	CASSLVQGNYGYTF	NA	TRBV28	TRBJ1-2	NA
TGTGCCACCAGCGGGGGGGGCCCGGGACAGGGGGCCCGCACAGATACGCAGTATTTT	CATSGGGPGQGARTDTQYF	TRBD1	TRBV15	TRBJ2-3	NA
TGTGCCAGCAGCCAAGTCCTAGCGGGAGCCTGGGAGCAGTTCTTC	CASSQVLAGAWEQFF	TRBD2	TRBV3-1	TRBJ2-1	NA
TGCGCCAGCAGCCCCTCCGCGCAGTACAATGAGCAGTTCTTC	CASSPSAQYNEQFF	NA	TRBV4-1	TRBJ2-1	once
TGTGCCAGCAGCCAAGATTGGGCGAGTGTGGAGACCCAGTACTTC	CASSQDWASVETQYF	NA	TRBV3-1	TRBJ2-5	once
TGTGCCAGCAGGGGCGGCTCCGGGGAGCTGTTTTTT	CASRGGSGELFF	NA	TRBV2	TRBJ2-2	NA
TGTGCCAGCTCCGCCCTCGAGGCGTCTAATGAAAAACTGTTTTTT	CASSALEASNEKLFF	NA	TRBV2	TRBJ1-4	NA
TGTGCCAGCAGCCAGGGGAACGGGGAGCTGTTTTTT	CASSQGNGELFF	NA	TRBV14	TRBJ2-2	NA
TGTGCCAGCAAGCTAGCGGGAGTCTCCGAGCAGTACTTC	CASKLAGVSEQYF	TRBD2	TRBV19	TRBJ2-7	once
TGTGCCAGCAGCTTAGACAGGAATCAGCCCCAGCATTTT	CASSLDRNQPQHF	NA	TRBV7-9	TRBJ1-5	NA
TGTGCCAGCAGCCAAGCAGGGTCTGGGGCCAACGTCCTGACTTTC	CASSQAGSGANVLTF	NA	TRBV3-1	TRBJ2-6	NA
TGTGCCTGGTCTTGGACAGAGAGCAATGAGCAGTTCTTC	CAWSWTESNEQFF	NA	TRBV30	TRBJ2-1	NA
TGTGCCAGCAGTTTCGGGGGCGGCGCTACGGGTGAGCAGTTCTTC	CASSFGGGATGEQFF	NA	TRBV27	TRBJ2-1	NA
TGTGCCAGCAGTCGACAGAACACTGAAGCTTTCTTT	CASSRQNTEAFF	NA	TRBV7-9	TRBJ1-1	NA
TGTGCCAGCAGTGAACCGGCCCCCCCCTACAATGAGCAGTTCTTC	CASSEPAPPYNEQFF	NA	TRBV2	TRBJ2-1	NA
TGCAGCGTTGATCGGGGCTACGAGCAGTACTTC	CSVDRGYEQYF	NA	TRBV29-1	TRBJ2-7	NA
TGTGCCAGCAGCTGGGGGGCGGGTGAGCAGTACTTC	CASSWGAGEQYF	NA	TRBV7-2	TRBJ2-7	NA
TGTGCCAGCACCACGGGGGGGGCCGGCACCGGGGAGCTGTTTTTT	CASTTGGAGTGELFF	TRBD2	TRBV12-3/TRBV12-4	TRBJ2-2	NA
TGTGCCAGCAGAGGGGGTTACGAGCAGTTCTTC	CASRGGYEQFF	NA	TRBV13	TRBJ2-1	NA
TGTGCCAGCAGTTTAGGACAAGGCTCCTACAATGAGCAGTTCTTC	CASSLGQGSYNEQFF	NA	TRBV27	TRBJ2-1	NA
TGCGCCAGCAGCTTTATGGCCGGCCGCGTAGATGAGCAGTTCTTC	CASSFMAGRVDEQFF	NA	TRBV5-1	TRBJ2-1	NA
TGCGCCAGCAGCCCCGATAGCCCCCTGCTGGATGAGCAGTTCTTC	CASSPDSPLLDEQFF	NA	TRBV5-1	TRBJ2-1	NA
TGTGCCAGTAGTATAGTTGGATATGGCTACACCTTC	CASSIVGYGYTF	NA	TRBV19	TRBJ1-2	NA
TGCGCCAGCAGCGCCTCGGGGACTGAAGCTTTCTTT	CASSASGTEAFF	NA	TRBV4-1	TRBJ1-1	NA
TGTGCCAGCAGCTTGGCCTGGGAAGGGAGCAATCAGCCCCAGCATTTT	CASSLAWEGSNQPQHF	NA	TRBV5-6	TRBJ1-5	NA
TGTGCCAGTAGTACTCGGACTTGGGATGGAAACACCATATATTTT	CASSTRTWDGNTIYF	NA	TRBV19	TRBJ1-3	NA
TGCGCCAGCAGCTTGGCTTCTCAGGGGGCGGGCACTGAAGCTTTCTTT	CASSLASQGAGTEAFF	TRBD1	TRBV5-1	TRBJ1-1	NA
TGCGCCAGCAGCCCGTCTTTCCCGGGACTCCGTTACAATGAGCAGTTCTTC	CASSPSFPGLRYNEQFF	NA	TRBV4-1	TRBJ2-1	once
TGTGCCAGCAGCCAAGATACGAACAAGTACTTC	CASSQDTNKYF	NA	TRBV3-1	TRBJ2-4	NA
TGCAGCGTTGGTTCCGGGACTAGCGGGATCTACGAGCAGTACTTC	CSVGSGTSGIYEQYF	TRBD2	TRBV29-1	TRBJ2-7	once
TGCAGTGCTTTAACCCGGACGGTTACTAGCAGACATAAAGAGACCCAGTACTTC	CSALTRTVTSRHKETQYF	NA	TRBV20-1	TRBJ2-5	NA
TGTGCCAGCAGTTTGGACAGGGGGTTTCGCGAGCAGTACTTC	CASSLDRGFREQYF	TRBD1	TRBV27	TRBJ2-7	NA
TGTGCCAGCACACCGGGACAGGAGGACCTAGGCCAAGAGACCCAGTACTTC	CASTPGQEDLGQETQYF	TRBD1	TRBV7-9	TRBJ2-5	NA
TGTGCCAGCAGCTTCCCCATCGCCGGCCGGGGAGGGTACGAGCAGTACTTC	CASSFPIAGRGGYEQYF	TRBD2	TRBV7-9	TRBJ2-7	NA
TGCAGCGTTGAAGGAGGGACGGTAGATACGCAGTATTTT	CSVEGGTVDTQYF	NA	TRBV29-1	TRBJ2-3	NA
TGTGCCAGCATCGAATTGACAGCCCGGAATGAGCAGTTCTTC	CASIELTARNEQFF	NA	TRBV5-6	TRBJ2-1	NA
TGTGCCAGCGGAGACATAACCTCCTACGAGCAGTACTTC	CASGDITSYEQYF	NA	TRBV25-1	TRBJ2-7	NA
TGTGCCAGCAAAATAAACACTGAAGCTTTCTTT	CASKINTEAFF	NA	TRBV28	TRBJ1-1	NA
TGTGCCAGCAGTTTCGTGACTAGCGGCTCCTACAATGAGCAGTTCTTC	CASSFVTSGSYNEQFF	TRBD2	TRBV28	TRBJ2-1	NA
TGTGCCAGCAGTTCCCTTAACTCTGTTGGGGGAGTAGGCAATGAGCAGTTCTTC	CASSSLNSVGGVGNEQFF	NA	TRBV27	TRBJ2-1	NA
TGTGCCAGCAGCGTAGCTACCTCTGGTGGGGAGCAGTACTTC	CASSVATSGGEQYF	NA	TRBV9	TRBJ2-7	NA
TGCAGCGTTGAGGGACAGGATTATGGCTACACCTTC	CSVEGQDYGYTF	TRBD1	TRBV29-1	TRBJ1-2	NA
TGCGCCAGCAGTCAATCCTCGGGGGTAGGGAAAGGGAAGACCCAGTACTTC	CASSQSSGVGKGKTQYF	NA	TRBV23-1	TRBJ2-5	NA
TGTGCCAGCAGTTGGAGACTAGCGGGCTCCTACAATGAGCAGTTCTTC	CASSWRLAGSYNEQFF	TRBD2	TRBV28	TRBJ2-1	NA
TGCAGTGCTACTTACGACGGGCAGTACTTC	CSATYDGQYF	NA	TRBV20-1	TRBJ2-7	NA
TGTGCCAGCAGCCCCCCGGAGTCTCCGATCTATGGCTACACCTTC	CASSPPESPIYGYTF	NA	TRBV5-6	TRBJ1-2	NA
TGTGCCAGCAGCTCGACAGGGCGGAACTATGGCTACACCTTC	CASSSTGRNYGYTF	TRBD1	TRBV7-9	TRBJ1-2	once
TGCGCCAGCAGCTTGGCCGGCCAGGCCAACGGCTACACCTTC	CASSLAGQANGYTF	NA	TRBV5-1	TRBJ1-2	few
TGTGCCAGCAGTTTTGTACAGGGGGCGACCGGGGAGCTGTTTTTT	CASSFVQGATGELFF	TRBD1	TRBV12-3/TRBV12-4	TRBJ2-2	NA
TGTGCCAGCAGCGGGGGACTAGCGGGAGTAATTGAGCAGTTCTTC	CASSGGLAGVIEQFF	TRBD2	TRBV9	TRBJ2-1	NA
TGTGCCAGCATCTCCTATGGGGTCGACTCCTTCTATGGCTACACCTTC	CASISYGVDSFYGYTF	NA	TRBV2	TRBJ1-2	NA